A selection of T cell receptor beta chains follows, all from one sample in a study of cytomegalovirus exposure and HLA in healthy donors. Generated by immunoSEQ multiplex PCR, the TCRdb table keeps only in-frame clones and is missing some. The repertoire holds about 120,000 clones, with 80% as singletons. Material: PBMCs. The receptors come from a female donor in good health and CMV-seropositive. The CDR3 runs from the conserved cysteine through the conserved F or W. The D gene is left open where the match is weak. Expanded clones get a size class; other rows say once, few or many, or leave the size out.

cdr3_length	d_call	v_call	clone_size	j_call	cdr3_nt	cdr3_aa
14	TRBD2	TRBV4-2	.	TRBJ2-3	TGTGCCAGCAGCCCACTAGCGGGGGTTGATACGCAGTATTTT	CASSPLAGVDTQYF
12	.	TRBV5-1	.	TRBJ2-3	TGCGCCAGCAGCTTGAGGGGAGATACGCAGTATTTT	CASSLRGDTQYF
15	.	TRBV18	.	TRBJ1-6	TGTGCCAGCTCACCTCAGAGGACAGCGAATTCACCCCTCCACTTT	CASSPQRTANSPLHF
13	TRBD1	TRBV6-4	once	TRBJ2-7	TGTGCCAGCAGTTGGGACAGGGGCTACGAGCAGTACTTC	CASSWDRGYEQYF
15	TRBD2	TRBV18	.	TRBJ2-7	TGTGCCAGCTCGTCAGGGACGGGGGGAATATACGAGCAGTACTTC	CASSSGTGGIYEQYF
14	.	TRBV7-9	.	TRBJ2-2	TGTGCCAGCAGCCCTTACCGAGCGATCGGGGAGCTGTTTTTT	CASSPYRAIGELFF
14	TRBD1	TRBV7-2	.	TRBJ1-6	TGTGCCAGCAGCCGGGACAGAAAGAATTCACCCCTCCACTTT	CASSRDRKNSPLHF
14	.	TRBV6-1	.	TRBJ2-6	TGTGCCAGCAGCCGGGTTACTGGGGCCAACGTCCTGACTTTC	CASSRVTGANVLTF
15	TRBD2	TRBV30	.	TRBJ2-5	TGTGCCTGGAGTGGATCCGGGGGGACGGCAAAGACCCAGTACTTC	CAWSGSGGTAKTQYF
14	.	TRBV2	.	TRBJ2-7	TGTGCCAGCCTAACTCAGGGGGGCACCTACGAGCAGTACTTC	CASLTQGGTYEQYF